This entry lists 25 T cell receptor beta chains sequenced from one sample in a study of blood T cell repertoires in COVID-19. The table came from immunoSEQ multiplex PCR; TCRdb's copy has only in-frame clones and leaves some out. The sample contains around 80,000 clones, around 80% of which appear only once. Sequencing was carried out using peripheral blood. The receptor source for this set is a man in his fifties or sixties with COVID-19, enrolled during active disease.

This clone was found once. The CDR3 DNA reads TGCAGCGTTGCGACTAGCGGGAGAACCTACGAGCAGTACTTC. Its protein is CSVATSGRTYEQYF. The chain carries TRBV29-1 and TRBJ2-7, with 12 positions matching TRBD2. Germline trimming cut 4 bases from V and 2 bases from J; bases unmatched to any gene: 3. This CDR3 spans 14 amino acids. Germline values: CDR1 SQVTM, CDR2 ANQGSEA.

This chain connects TRBV15 to TRBJ2-7, with TRBD1 matching 12 bases. V lost 3 bases to trimming and J lost 6 bases; unmatched junction nucleotides: 9. Germline V gene lookup returns CDR1 LNHNV and CDR2 YYDKDF (reference sequence). The CDR3 is 16 residues long. The CDR3 region is CATSRVPGTGGREQYF. In DNA form, the CDR3 reads TGTGCCACCAGCAGGGTTCCCGGGACAGGGGGCCGCGAGCAGTACTTC.

The rearrangement links TRBV5-5 to TRBJ1-5; D is unresolved. The CDR3 is made up of 14 amino acids. Germline V gene lookup returns CDR1 SGHKS and CDR2 YYEKEE (reference sequence). V dropped 0 bases and J dropped 4 bases, with 8 bases sitting between them. The CDR3 reads CASSLDSLNQPQHF. The CDR3 DNA reads as TGTGCCAGCAGCTTGGACTCTTTAAATCAGCCCCAGCATTTT.

The chain recombines TRBV4-2 with TRBJ1-5, with 7 bases matching TRBD1. Germline loops: CDR1 LGHNA, CDR2 YNFKEQ. This CDR3 has 14 amino acids. V lost 3 bases, J lost 3 bases, and 2 bases stayed unmatched. The CDR3 sequence is CASSQTGFNQPQHF. The CDR3 coding sequence is TGTGCCAGCAGCCAGACAGGGTTCAATCAGCCCCAGCATTTT.

The V and J genes are TRBV7-3 and TRBJ2-5, with TRBD2 matching over 13 bases. This CDR3 spans 18 amino acids. V lost 5 bases and J lost 7; bases outside the gene matches: 16. Germline CDR1 is SGHTA and CDR2 is FQGTGA. CDR3 residues: CASSEEPGLAGRFGTQYF. CDR3 in DNA: TGTGCCAGCAGCGAAGAGCCGGGACTAGCGGGGAGGTTTGGGACCCAGTACTTC.

A few counts support this clone. This chain joins TRBV19 and TRBJ2-7, with a weak D call TRBD2 (5 bases). Per the germline V gene, CDR1 is LNHDA and CDR2 is SQIVND (reference sequence). This CDR3 contains 15 residues. V gave up 0 bases and J gave up 3 bases, with 12 bases separating them. The CDR3 coding sequence is TGTGCCAGTAGTATAGAGGGCGGAGGCCTCTACGAGCAGTACTTC. Translating gives CASSIEGGGLYEQYF.

The J gene is TRBJ2-1, the V gene TRBV4-1; TRBD2 aligns across 10 bases. This CDR3 has 15 amino acids. Germline-derived CDR1 and CDR2 are MGHRA and YSYEKL. The V segment lost 7 bases and the J segment 4 bases; nucleotides outside the gene matches: 7. This CDR3 is CASTLAGERYNEQFF. The CDR3 bases are TGCGCCAGCACGCTAGCGGGAGAGAGATACAATGAGCAGTTCTTC.

The chain links TRBV21-1 to TRBJ2-3; the D call TRBD1 from the table was never checked on the DNA. TRBV21-1 is annotated as a pseudogene. This CDR3 has 13 residues. This CDR3 reads CAIRQGSTDTQYF. The CDR3 DNA sequence: TGTGCCATCCGACAGGGGAGCACAGATACGCAGTATTTT.

This clone was recorded a few times. The rearrangement links TRBV7-2 to TRBJ2-3, with D maybe TRBD2 (6 bases). Trimming pared 2 bases from V and 5 bases from J, leaving 8 bases between. Germline V gives CDR1 SGHTA, CDR2 FQGNSA. This CDR3 spans 13 amino acids. The CDR3 nucleotides are TGTGCCAGCAGCTTAAGCGGGCTAGATACGCAGTATTTT. This sequence encodes CASSLSGLDTQYF.

The chain employs TRBV7-9 and TRBJ1-1; D gene ambiguous. The CDR3 length is 14 residues. Deletions cut 1 base from V and 2 bases from J, with 8 bases between. Germline V gene data show CDR1 as SEHNR and CDR2 as FQNEAQ (reference sequence). CDR3 protein: CASSLEVGNTEAFF. In DNA, the CDR3 is TGTGCCAGCAGCTTAGAGGTGGGCAACACTGAAGCTTTCTTT.

V is TRBV7-9 and J is TRBJ1-1, with 8 bases identical to TRBD1. The germline V gene has CDR1 SEHNR and CDR2 FQNEAQ (reference sequence). V was clipped by 5 bases and J by 1 base; unmatched bases: 6. This CDR3 comprises 15 residues. The CDR3 DNA reads as TGTGCCAGCAGCGCAGACAGGGGAGGGAACACTGAAGCTTTCTTT. Encoded protein: CASSADRGGNTEAFF.

Ten or more counts support this clone. The chain links TRBV7-8 to TRBJ1-1, with TRBD1 as a possible D gene (6 bases). Germline V CDR1 and CDR2: SGHVS, FQNEAQ. The CDR3 length is 14 residues. Trimming stripped 6 bases from V and 1 base from J, with 12 bases between. The CDR3 nucleotides are TGTGCCAGCAGGGGGGAACAGGGGAACACTGAAGCTTTCTTT. This gives the protein CASRGEQGNTEAFF.

This clone was observed a handful of times. This chain uses TRBV5-5 with TRBJ1-2; D perhaps matches TRBD1 (5 bases). Germline CDR1 is SGHKS and CDR2 is YYEKEE (reference sequence). CDR3 length: 14 residues. The V end lost 4 bases, the J end lost 2 bases, and 12 bases lay between the germline ends. The CDR3 nucleotides read TGTGCCAGCAGCCCCCTGACAGAGAACTATGGCTACACCTTC. Its protein product is CASSPLTENYGYTF.

V and J are TRBV5-4 and TRBJ2-7; 8 positions agree with TRBD1. Germline V gene sequence: CDR1 SGHNT, CDR2 YYREEE (reference sequence). V lost 5 bases to trimming and J lost 7 bases; unmatched junction nucleotides: 14. This CDR3 comprises 15 residues. CDR3 in DNA: TGTGCCAGCAGGGTGAGGGGACAGGCCCTGGGGGAGCAGTACTTC. It is translated as CASRVRGQALGEQYF. Drawing the rest from reference TRBV5-4 and TRBJ2-7, the complete variable domain is ETGVTQSPTHLIKTRGQQVTLRCSSQSGHNTVSWYQQALGQGPQFIFQYYREEENGRGNFPPRFSGLQFPNYSSELNVNALELDDSALYLCASRVRGQALGEQYFGPGTRLTVT.

The CDR3 DNA reads as TGTGCCAGCACCGCCAGCAATGAGCAGTTCTTC. The encoded protein is CASTASNEQFF. This rearrangement joins TRBV2 to TRBJ2-1; no firm D call. V lost 7 bases to trimming and J lost 6 bases, with 7 bases between them. Germline CDR1 and CDR2: SNHLY and FYNNEI. This CDR3 has 11 amino acids.

The chain joins TRBV7-2 to TRBJ2-1; the D gene is possibly TRBD2 (6 bases). Germline V gene data show CDR1 as SGHTA and CDR2 as FQGNSA. Deletions cut 2 bases from V and 7 bases from J, with 9 bases between. CDR3 length: 13 amino acids. CDR3 sequence: CASSLTSRNEQFF. The CDR3 bases are TGTGCCAGCAGCTTAACTAGCCGGAATGAGCAGTTCTTC.

The chain couples TRBV28 to TRBJ1-2; D might be TRBD1 (6 bases). From germline, CDR1 is MDHEN and CDR2 SYDVKM. This CDR3 is built from 15 residues. V dropped 7 bases and J dropped 4 bases, with 19 bases sitting between them. The CDR3 coding sequence is TGTGCCAGCACCTTGTTCGGGGGGGGCCTCTATGGCTACACCTTC. This translates into CASTLFGGGLYGYTF.

The J gene is TRBJ2-5, the V gene TRBV6-1, with TRBD1 as a possible D gene (6 bases). The CDR3 is 14 amino acids. V was trimmed by 3 bases and J by 2 bases, leaving 10 bases between them. Germline CDR1 reads MNHNS; CDR2 reads SASEGT. The CDR3 DNA follows: TGTGCCAGCAGTGAGTTAACAGGGCAAGAGACCCAGTACTTC. Translated, it gives CASSELTGQETQYF.

The CDR3 loop is CASSLGRETQYF. The CDR3 DNA reads as TGTGCCAGCAGCTTAGGGAGAGAGACCCAGTACTTC. This chain uses TRBV7-9 with TRBJ2-5; no clear D. The CDR3 runs 12 residues. V was cut by 1 base and J by 4 bases, with 4 bases left in between. Per germline, CDR1 SEHNR and CDR2 FQNEAQ (reference sequence).

This sequence joins TRBV6-5 and TRBJ1-2, with TRBD1 identical over 8 bases. Trimming at V came to 0 bases and at J to 7 bases, leaving 10 bases not matched to a gene. This CDR3 has 16 amino acids. Germline V gives CDR1 MNHEY, CDR2 SVGAGI. Here the CDR3 DNA reads TGTGCCAGCAGTTACTCCCCCACAGGGGGGGCTATTGGCTACACCTTC. It encodes CASSYSPTGGAIGYTF.

The table lists this clone with a few counts. The chain has TRBV6-5 and TRBJ2-7; 9 bases align to TRBD1. The CDR3 has 15 amino acids. Per the germline V gene, CDR1 is MNHEY and CDR2 is SVGAGI. V shed 0 bases, J shed 3 bases, and the junction held 3 bases outside the gene matches. Here the CDR3 DNA reads TGTGCCAGCAGTTACTCGGGGACAGGGCGCTACGAGCAGTACTTC. Encoded protein: CASSYSGTGRYEQYF.

This chain connects TRBV19 to TRBJ1-1; a weak D match, TRBD1 (5 bases). Germline lookup yields CDR1 LNHDA and CDR2 SQIVND (reference sequence). The CDR3 contains 15 residues. V lost 6 bases, J lost 4 bases, and 18 bases lay in between. The CDR3 region is CASSTGVGRATEAFF. CDR3 nucleotide sequence: TGTGCCAGTAGCACGGGGGTAGGGCGGGCCACTGAAGCTTTCTTT.

The V and J genes are TRBV6-2 or TRBV6-3 and TRBJ2-1, with D maybe TRBD1 (6 bases). Germline assignment: CDR1 MNHEY and CDR2 SVGEGT. This CDR3 has 16 residues. V was shortened by 0 bases and J by 4 bases, with 13 bases between the two germline ends. The CDR3 DNA reads TGTGCCAGCAGTTACTCCGCAGGGGATTATTACAATGAGCAGTTCTTC. It translates to CASSYSAGDYYNEQFF.

V usage is TRBV30 and J usage is TRBJ2-1; no definite D call. V was clipped by 3 bases and J by 4 bases, with 7 bases between them. CDR1 GTSNPN and CDR2 SVGIG come from the germline V gene (reference sequence). CDR3 length: 12 residues. CDR3 coding DNA: TGTGCCTGGAGCCCGACTTACAATGAGCAGTTCTTC. It is translated as CAWSPTYNEQFF.

V is TRBV5-1 and J is TRBJ2-1; 9 bases map to TRBD2. Trimming at V came to 0 bases and at J to 7 bases, leaving 2 bases not matched to a gene. The length of the CDR3 is 14 residues. Per the germline V gene, CDR1 is SGHRS and CDR2 is YFSETQ. The CDR3 here is CASSLAGLANEQFF. The CDR3 DNA follows: TGCGCCAGCAGCTTGGCGGGACTAGCAAATGAGCAGTTCTTC.